Sequencing of this T cell receptor beta chain was carried out in a study of response to subunit inactivated influenza vaccine. CDR1 is SGHTA and CDR2 is FQGNSA in the germline V gene. The J segment lost 3 bases and the V segment lost 4 bases, leaving 4 bases of the junction unmatched. The CDR3 has 16 residues. A word on this clonotype: Antigen: not known.

TCRdb reprocessed the RT-PCR reads via MiXCR and lists one record per CDR3 protein. The table lists over 150,000 distinct CDR3 sequences, about 9% of them singletons. Overall study findings and caveats: After each seasonal influenza vaccination, few new T cells are recruited, the authors suggested.

The genes are TRBV7-2 and TRBJ2-2; 11 nucleotides align to TRBD2. This specimen was non-naive T cells sorted from PBMCs, taken on the day of vaccination. This TCR was sampled from a man aged 50 or older who received an inactivated influenza vaccine. CDR3 sequence: CASSSGTSGYTGELFF. Here the CDR3 DNA reads TGTGCCAGCAGCTCCGGGACTAGCGGCTACACCGGGGAGCTGTTTTTT.